Following are 4 T cell receptor beta chains from one sample sequenced in a study of blood T cell repertoires in COVID-19. Repertoires were generated with immunoSEQ multiplex PCR, while TCRdb's copy carries only in-frame clones and drops some. The sample lists tens of thousands of clones; 70% to 90% were seen once. The sample was peripheral blood. The receptor set was obtained from a human donor in a cohort sampled during active COVID-19.

CDR3 amino acids: CAISGGSGELFF. The CDR3 DNA is TGTGCCATCAGTGGAGGGTCCGGGGAGCTGTTTTTT. This rearrangement joins TRBV10-3 to TRBJ2-2; weak D call: TRBD2 (5 bases). V was trimmed by 4 bases and J by 6 bases, leaving 6 bases between them. The V gene's germline CDR1 is ENHRY and CDR2 SYGVKD. The CDR3 totals 12 residues.

The chain links TRBV25-1 to TRBJ1-6; D remains unclear. Germline V lookup: CDR1 MGHDK, CDR2 SYGVNS. Trimming took 5 bases from V and 7 from J, leaving 9 bases between them. This CDR3 region has 13 residues. DNA of the CDR3: TGTGCCAGCAGTATCGGGGTCAATTCACCCCTCCACTTT. It codes for CASSIGVNSPLHF.

The rearrangement uses TRBV7-2 and TRBJ2-3, with D perhaps matching TRBD2 (7 bases). Germline CDR1 is SGHTA and CDR2 is FQGNSA. V lost 3 bases to trimming and J lost 0 bases, with 10 bases between them. The CDR3 has 15 amino acids. CDR3 bases: TGTGCCAGCAGCTTTGGGGGGGCTAGCACAGATACGCAGTATTTT. This codes for CASSFGGASTDTQYF.

The chain joins TRBV6-1 to TRBJ1-3, with 8 bases that match TRBD1. The CDR3 totals 15 residues. Trimming took 3 bases from V and 3 from J; bases not matched to a gene: 4. Germline loops: CDR1 MNHNS, CDR2 SASEGT. The CDR3 region is CASSDGRGLGNTIYF. The CDR3, as DNA: TGTGCCAGCAGTGATGGCAGGGGGCTTGGAAACACCATATATTTT.